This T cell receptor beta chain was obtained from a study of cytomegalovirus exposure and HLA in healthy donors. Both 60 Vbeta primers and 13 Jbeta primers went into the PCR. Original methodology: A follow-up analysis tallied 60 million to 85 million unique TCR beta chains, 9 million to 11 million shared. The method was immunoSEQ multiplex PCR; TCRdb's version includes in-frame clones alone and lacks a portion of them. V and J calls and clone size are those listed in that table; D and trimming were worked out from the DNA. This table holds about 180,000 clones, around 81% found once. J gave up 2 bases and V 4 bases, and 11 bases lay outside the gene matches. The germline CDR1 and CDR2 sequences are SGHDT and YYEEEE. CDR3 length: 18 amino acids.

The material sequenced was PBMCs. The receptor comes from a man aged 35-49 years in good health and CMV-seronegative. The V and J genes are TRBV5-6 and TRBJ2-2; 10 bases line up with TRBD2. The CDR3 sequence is CASSLPSRTSGNTGELFF. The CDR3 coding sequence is TGTGCCAGCAGCCTCCCATCTAGGACTAGCGGTAACACCGGGGAGCTGTTTTTT.